A selection of T cell receptor beta chains follows, all from one sample in a study of T cells in Graves' hyperthyroidism and ophthalmopathy. TCRdb re-derived calls from the multiplex PCR reads in MiXCR, one entry per CDR3 protein. This sample has some 180,000 distinct CDR3 sequences, with around 17% found just once. What was sequenced was blood. The receptors here all came from a woman aged 45 to 65 with Graves' hyperthyroidism. Both conserved end residues are part of each CDR3. The D gene is left open where the match is weak. Clone size, where shown, is once, few, many, or a class for clones that have expanded.

d_call j_call v_call clone_size cdr3_nt cdr3_aa
TRBD2 TRBJ2-7 TRBV5-1 few TGCGCCAGCAGCCCCCAGCCCCGGGAGGGCGAGCAGTACTTC CASSPQPREGEQYF
- TRBJ1-1 TRBV4-2 - TGTGCCAGCAGTCGTTCACAGGGAGGCACTGAAGCTTTCTTT CASSRSQGGTEAFF
- TRBJ2-2 TRBV5-6 - TGTGCCAGCAGCTCTCGGGACGGCTTTATCGGGGAGCTGTTTTTT CASSSRDGFIGELFF
TRBD1 TRBJ2-7 TRBV20-1 - TGCAGTGCCGACAGGGGGAGCTCCTACGAGCAGTACTTC CSADRGSSYEQYF
- TRBJ1-1 TRBV7-3 - TGTGCCAGCAGCCGTCAGGAATACACTGAAGCTTTCTTT CASSRQEYTEAFF
TRBD1 TRBJ2-5 TRBV6-1 - TGTGCCAGCAGTCGGAGGACAGGGTATTCAGAGACCCAGTACTTC CASSRRTGYSETQYF
TRBD1 TRBJ2-3 TRBV19 few TGTGCCAGTAGTCTCACAGGGGAGAAGGCAGATACGCAGTATTTT CASSLTGEKADTQYF
TRBD1 TRBJ1-2 TRBV30 - TGTGCCTGGAGTGTAGGGACAGGGGTCTATAACTATGGCTACACCTTC CAWSVGTGVYNYGYTF
- TRBJ2-7 TRBV28 many TGTGCCAGCACCAATAAGGAGGAGCAGTACTTC CASTNKEEQYF
TRBD2 TRBJ2-7 TRBV7-9 - TGTGCCAGCAGCATTTCCGGGACTAGCGGGATGCCCTACGAGCAGTACTTC CASSISGTSGMPYEQYF
TRBD1 TRBJ1-2 TRBV15 few TGTGCCACCAGCGTTCGGACAGGGACGTTAGGTGGCTACACCTTC CATSVRTGTLGGYTF
TRBD1 TRBJ2-7 TRBV6-5 few TGTGCCAGCAGTTGGGGACAGGTGGGCTACGAGCAGTACTTC CASSWGQVGYEQYF
- TRBJ1-2 TRBV6-1 - TGTGCCAGCAGTCCCGGGACGTCTAACTATGGCTACACCTTC CASSPGTSNYGYTF
TRBD2 TRBJ2-7 TRBV28 hyperexpanded TGTGCCAGCAGTTTACCGTCTAGCGGGCATAATTCCTACGAGCAGTACTTC CASSLPSSGHNSYEQYF
- TRBJ2-1 TRBV6-5 few TGTGCCAGCAGTTCCGGACACCTTTCCAATGAGCAGTTCTTC CASSSGHLSNEQFF
- TRBJ1-4 TRBV10-3 few TGTGCCATCAGTGAGCCAGCCGTGAGGGGGGTTGAAAAACTGTTTTTT CAISEPAVRGVEKLFF
- TRBJ1-5 TRBV9 few TGTGCCAGCAGCCCAGGGTGGGGGGTGGGCAATCAGCCCCAGCATTTT CASSPGWGVGNQPQHF
- TRBJ2-5 TRBV24-1 - TGTGCCACCAGTGATCTGAACACGGGACAAGAGACCCAGTACTTC CATSDLNTGQETQYF
TRBD2 TRBJ2-1 TRBV11-3 many TGTGCCAGCAGCTTAGGGGGACTAGCGGGAGCCCCTGAGCAGTTCTTC CASSLGGLAGAPEQFF
TRBD1 TRBJ1-4 TRBV7-9 - TGTGCCAGCAGCCAGACAGGGTCTAGTGAAAAACTGTTTTTT CASSQTGSSEKLFF
- TRBJ1-2 TRBV11-2 few TGTGCCAGCAGCTTACCCGGGGGGCAGGACTATGGCTACACCTTC CASSLPGGQDYGYTF
TRBD1 TRBJ1-1 TRBV6-1 many TGTGCCAGCAGTTACACAGGCAGGGGGCGGAACACTGAAGCTTTCTTT CASSYTGRGRNTEAFF
- TRBJ2-1 TRBV5-1 - TGCGCCAGCAGCACAGGACAGAACAATGAGCAGTTCTTC CASSTGQNNEQFF